The T cell receptor (beta chain) under discussion was sequenced for a study of blood T cell repertoires in COVID-19. Study as a whole: The samples span acute and convalescent COVID-19 from the United States, Italy and Spain.

Germline V lookup: CDR1 SGHRS, CDR2 YFSETQ. CDR3 length: 16 amino acids. V shed 4 bases and J 6 bases; nucleotides not matched to a gene: 11. Participants, 18 to 89 years old, spanned under 30 US areas. This clone appeared a few times. As handled by the study authors: Reference gene primer amplification gave nucleated cell count estimates. Assay used: immunoSEQ multiplex PCR; TCRdb lists only in-frame clones, some missing. V, J and clone size were drawn from that table, and D and trimming were deduced from the DNA. The table shows 250,000 to 300,000 clones, with around 90% occurring only once. The source material was PBMCs or T cells enriched from blood (not recorded which). The rearrangement links TRBV5-1 to TRBJ2-7, with 12 bases aligning to TRBD1. The receptor was derived from a woman between 40 and 55 years old with acute COVID-19. The CDR3: CASSPAVGQGAGEQYF. In nucleotides, the CDR3 is TGCGCCAGCAGCCCGGCTGTGGGACAGGGGGCTGGCGAGCAGTACTTC.